The rows below give T cell receptor beta chains drawn from one sample of a study of cytomegalovirus exposure and HLA in healthy donors. TCRdb keeps only in-frame clones here, not all; method: immunoSEQ multiplex PCR. The table has approximately 130,000 clones, about 10% seen once. Sequencing was done on a sample of PBMCs. The receptors were sampled from a woman in her 40s in good health and CMV-seropositive. The CDR3 runs from the conserved cysteine through the conserved F or W. A D gene is named only where the DNA matches it firmly. The size field is filled for only some rows; it gives once, few, many or a size class.

>.|TRBJ1-4|TRBD1|TRBV12-5|14
CASGLGGQGEKLFF
TGTGCTAGTGGTTTGGGAGGACAGGGTGAAAAACTGTTTTTT
>.|TRBJ1-1|.|TRBV5-4|15
CASSSNQGVYTEAFF
TGTGCCAGCAGCTCAAATCAGGGTGTCTACACTGAAGCTTTCTTT
>few|TRBJ2-5|TRBD1|TRBV9|15
CASSVNEGTGETQYF
TGTGCCAGCAGCGTAAATGAGGGGACAGGGGAAACCCAGTACTTC
>.|TRBJ2-7|.|TRBV4-3|15
CASSQVGSLTYEQYF
TGCGCCAGCAGCCAAGTGGGCAGCCTCACCTACGAGCAGTACTTC
>.|TRBJ2-6|.|TRBV19|17
CASSLGQQVYGANVLTF
TGTGCCAGTAGCCTTGGACAGCAGGTCTATGGGGCCAACGTCCTGACTTTC
>few|TRBJ1-1|TRBD1|TRBV6-1|14
CASSHTGGRREAFF
TGTGCCAGCAGTCATACAGGGGGTAGACGAGAAGCTTTCTTT
>.|TRBJ1-1|.|TRBV6-5|13
CASSPRGGTEAFF
TGTGCCAGCAGTCCACGGGGTGGGACTGAAGCTTTCTTT
>.|TRBJ1-4|.|TRBV4-3|13
CASSQERSEKLFF
TGCGCCAGCAGCCAAGAGCGTAGTGAAAAACTGTTTTTT
>.|TRBJ1-1|.|TRBV5-1|14
CASSLQATNTEAFF
TGCGCCAGCAGCTTACAGGCGACGAACACTGAAGCTTTCTTT
>few|TRBJ1-2|.|TRBV5-1|15
CASSLGGGSNYGYTF
TGCGCCAGCAGCTTGGGGGGCGGCAGTAACTATGGCTACACCTTC
>few|TRBJ1-5|TRBD1|TRBV30|15
CAWSAQGQHVQPQHF
TGTGCCTGGAGTGCCCAGGGACAGCATGTTCAGCCCCAGCATTTT
>.|TRBJ2-5|TRBD2|TRBV6-5|16
CASSYSRLAGLETQYF
TGTGCCAGCAGTTACTCGAGACTAGCGGGGTTAGAGACCCAGTACTTC
>few|TRBJ2-5|TRBD2|TRBV11-3|16
CASSQGLAGDQETQYF
TGTGCCAGCAGCCAGGGACTAGCGGGGGACCAAGAGACCCAGTACTTC
>few|TRBJ1-2|TRBD1|TRBV5-6|14
CASSLVVGGSGYTF
TGTGCCAGCAGCTTGGTTGTAGGGGGCTCTGGCTACACCTTC
>few|TRBJ2-2|.|TRBV5-4|16
CASSLGTAYNTGELFF
TGTGCCAGCAGCTTGGGGACAGCTTATAACACCGGGGAGCTGTTTTTT
>few|TRBJ2-4|.|TRBV4-3|17
CASSQDAGPVAKNIQYF
TGCGCCAGCAGCCAAGATGCAGGTCCAGTAGCCAAAAACATTCAGTACTTC
>.|TRBJ2-1|.|TRBV7-2|13
CASSPRTDNEQFF
TGTGCCAGCAGCCCGAGGACAGACAATGAGCAGTTCTTC
>.|TRBJ2-7|.|TRBV5-1|15
CASSLENTGAYEQYF
TGCGCCAGCAGCTTGGAAAACACGGGAGCATACGAGCAGTACTTC
>.|TRBJ2-7|TRBD1|TRBV5-1|15
CASSTRTGGSYEQYF
TGCGCCAGCAGCACCCGGACAGGGGGCTCCTACGAGCAGTACTTC
>many|TRBJ2-2|TRBD1|TRBV19|15
CASSMGQGATGELFF
TGTGCCAGTAGTATGGGACAGGGGGCCACCGGGGAGCTGTTTTTT
>few|TRBJ2-4|TRBD2|TRBV7-2|16
CASSLDLLAGGSIQYF
TGTGCCAGCAGCTTAGACCTACTAGCGGGGGGGAGCATTCAGTACTTC
>.|TRBJ2-2|.|TRBV7-7|14
CASSPRGAIRELFF
TGTGCCAGCAGCCCCCGGGGGGCAATCAGGGAGCTGTTTTTT
>few|TRBJ1-3|.|TRBV4-3|14
CASSQGRVGNTIYF
TGCGCCAGCAGCCAAGGCAGGGTTGGAAACACCATATATTTT
>few|TRBJ1-1|.|TRBV29-1|12
CSATRVLTEAFF
TGCAGCGCTACTCGGGTTCTGACTGAAGCTTTCTTT
>.|TRBJ2-1|.|TRBV12-5|16
CASGSGGQSSYNEQFF
TGTGCTAGTGGTTCCGGGGGTCAGAGCTCCTACAATGAGCAGTTCTTC
>few|TRBJ2-7|TRBD1|TRBV5-1|13
CASSGTASYEQYF
TGCGCCAGCAGCGGGACAGCCTCCTACGAGCAGTACTTC
>few|TRBJ2-5|TRBD2|TRBV7-2|15
CASSSGTSVQETQYF
TGTGCCAGCAGCTCTGGGACTAGCGTGCAAGAGACCCAGTACTTC
>few|TRBJ2-5|.|TRBV9|13
CASSPLYQETQYF
TGTGCCAGCAGTCCTCTGTACCAAGAGACCCAGTACTTC
>.|TRBJ2-1|TRBD2|TRBV9|16
CASSVQLAGERGEQFF
TGTGCCAGCAGCGTTCAACTAGCGGGGGAGAGGGGTGAGCAGTTCTTC
>.|TRBJ2-2|TRBD1|TRBV11-2|15
CASRQTGGRGGELFF
TGTGCCAGCAGGCAAACAGGGGGCAGGGGCGGGGAGCTGTTTTTT
>.|TRBJ1-4|TRBD1|TRBV13|15
CASSLRTGWGEKLFF
TGTGCCAGCAGCCTCCGGACAGGGTGGGGTGAAAAACTGTTTTTT
>few|TRBJ1-5|.|TRBV7-2|16
CASSLSHLNSNQPQHF
TGTGCCAGCAGCCTAAGCCACCTGAATAGCAATCAGCCCCAGCATTTT
>few|TRBJ2-1|TRBD2|TRBV5-1|15
CASSLLTGGPGEQFF
TGCGCCAGCAGCTTGCTGACGGGGGGGCCCGGTGAGCAGTTCTTC
>few|TRBJ2-7|.|TRBV5-1|15
CASSLAGGSSYEQYF
TGCGCCAGCAGCTTGGCAGGGGGGAGTTCCTACGAGCAGTACTTC
>.|TRBJ1-1|.|TRBV9|15
CASSSSPLSNTEAFF
TGTGCCAGCAGCTCGAGCCCGCTGTCGAACACTGAAGCTTTCTTT
>.|TRBJ2-1|.|TRBV27|13
CASSLVTGNEQFF
TGTGCCAGCAGCCTAGTAACGGGCAATGAGCAGTTCTTC
>.|TRBJ1-1|.|TRBV5-1|13
CASSLVSGTEAFF
TGCGCCAGCAGCTTGGTCTCGGGGACTGAAGCTTTCTTT
>.|TRBJ1-1|TRBD1|TRBV6-1|14
CASSELQGTTEAFF
TGTGCCAGCAGTGAATTACAGGGGACCACTGAAGCTTTCTTT
>.|TRBJ1-3|.|TRBV7-6|15
CASSSATGSGNTIYF
TGTGCCAGCAGCTCAGCGACGGGCTCTGGAAACACCATATATTTT
>.|TRBJ1-5|.|TRBV5-1|14
CASSPGHNNQPQHF
TGCGCCAGCAGCCCAGGACACAACAATCAGCCCCAGCATTTT